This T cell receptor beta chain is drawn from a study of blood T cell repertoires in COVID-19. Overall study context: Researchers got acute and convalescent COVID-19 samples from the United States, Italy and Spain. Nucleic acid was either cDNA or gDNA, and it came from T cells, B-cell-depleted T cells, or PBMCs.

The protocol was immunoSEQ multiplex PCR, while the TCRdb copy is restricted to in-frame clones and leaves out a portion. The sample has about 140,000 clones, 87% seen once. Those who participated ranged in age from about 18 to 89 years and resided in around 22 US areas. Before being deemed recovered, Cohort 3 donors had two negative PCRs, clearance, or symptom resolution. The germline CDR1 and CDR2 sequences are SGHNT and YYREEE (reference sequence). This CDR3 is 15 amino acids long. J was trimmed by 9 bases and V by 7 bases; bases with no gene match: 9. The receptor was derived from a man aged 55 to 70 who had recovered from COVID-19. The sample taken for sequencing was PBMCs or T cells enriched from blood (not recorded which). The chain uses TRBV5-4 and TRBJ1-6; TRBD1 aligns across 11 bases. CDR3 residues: CASGKGGTGGSPLHF. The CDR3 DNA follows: TGTGCCAGCGGAAAAGGGGGGACAGGGGGTTCACCCCTCCACTTT.